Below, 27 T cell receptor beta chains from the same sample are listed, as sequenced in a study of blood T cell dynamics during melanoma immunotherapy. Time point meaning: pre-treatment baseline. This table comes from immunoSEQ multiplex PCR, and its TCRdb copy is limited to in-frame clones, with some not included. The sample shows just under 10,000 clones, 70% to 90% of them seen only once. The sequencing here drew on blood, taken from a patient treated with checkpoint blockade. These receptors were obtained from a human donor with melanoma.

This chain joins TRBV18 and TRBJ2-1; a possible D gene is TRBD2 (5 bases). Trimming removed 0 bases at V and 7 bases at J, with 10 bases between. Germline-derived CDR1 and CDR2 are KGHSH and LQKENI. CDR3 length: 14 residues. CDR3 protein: CASSPPLRGNEQFF. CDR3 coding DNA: TGTGCCAGCTCACCACCTTTACGCGGGAATGAGCAGTTCTTC.

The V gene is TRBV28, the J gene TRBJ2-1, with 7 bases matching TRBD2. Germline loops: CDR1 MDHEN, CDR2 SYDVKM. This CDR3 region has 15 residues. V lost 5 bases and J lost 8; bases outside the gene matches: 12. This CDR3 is CASSGGWGRAHEQFF. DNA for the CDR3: TGTGCCAGCAGTGGGGGATGGGGGAGGGCCCATGAGCAGTTCTTC.

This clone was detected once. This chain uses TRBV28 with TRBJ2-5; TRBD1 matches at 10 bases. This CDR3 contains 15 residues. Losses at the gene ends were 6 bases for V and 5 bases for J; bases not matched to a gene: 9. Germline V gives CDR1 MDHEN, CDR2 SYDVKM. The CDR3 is CASRPGQGGSETQYF. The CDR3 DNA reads TGTGCCAGCAGGCCTGGACAGGGGGGTTCGGAGACCCAGTACTTC.

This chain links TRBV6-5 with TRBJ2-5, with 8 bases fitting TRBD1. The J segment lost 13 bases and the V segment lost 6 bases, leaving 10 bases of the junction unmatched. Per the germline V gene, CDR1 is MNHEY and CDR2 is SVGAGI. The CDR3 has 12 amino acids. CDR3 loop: CASRTRDRQPYF. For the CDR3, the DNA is TGTGCCAGCAGAACCCGGGACAGGCAACCGTACTTC.

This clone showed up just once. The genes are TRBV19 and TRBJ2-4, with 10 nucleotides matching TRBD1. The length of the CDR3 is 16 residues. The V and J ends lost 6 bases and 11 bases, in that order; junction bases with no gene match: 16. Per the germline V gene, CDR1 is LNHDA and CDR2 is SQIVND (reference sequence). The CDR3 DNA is TGTGCCAGTAGCCGACAGGGGGCGGGCGGGGGTACCTTTCAGTACTTC. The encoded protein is CASSRQGAGGGTFQYF.

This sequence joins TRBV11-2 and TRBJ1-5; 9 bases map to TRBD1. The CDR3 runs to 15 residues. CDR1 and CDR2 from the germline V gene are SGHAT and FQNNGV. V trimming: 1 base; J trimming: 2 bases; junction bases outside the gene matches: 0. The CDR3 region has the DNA TGTGCCAGCAGCTTAGGGACAGGGGGCAATCAGCCCCAGCATTTT. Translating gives CASSLGTGGNQPQHF.

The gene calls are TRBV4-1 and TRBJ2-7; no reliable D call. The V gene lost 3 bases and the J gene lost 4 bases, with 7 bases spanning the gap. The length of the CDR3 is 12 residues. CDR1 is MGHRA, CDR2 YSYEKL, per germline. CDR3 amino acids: CASSHTGYEQYF. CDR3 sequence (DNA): TGCGCCAGCAGCCACACCGGTTACGAGCAGTACTTC.

CDR3: CASSYSSGRSYNEQFF. CDR3 in DNA: TGTGCCAGCAGTTACTCCTCGGGGAGGTCCTACAATGAGCAGTTCTTC. The V gene is TRBV6-5, the J gene TRBJ2-1, with D maybe TRBD2 (6 bases). The ends were cut back, 0 bases at V and 1 base at J, with 10 bases in the middle. Germline assignment: CDR1 MNHEY and CDR2 SVGAGI. This CDR3 spans 16 amino acids.

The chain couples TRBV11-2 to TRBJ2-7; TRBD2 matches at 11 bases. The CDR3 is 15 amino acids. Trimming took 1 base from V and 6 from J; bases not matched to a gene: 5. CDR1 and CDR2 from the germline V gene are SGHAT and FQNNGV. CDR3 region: CASSLAGSGRGEQYF. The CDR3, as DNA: TGTGCCAGCAGCTTAGCGGGTAGCGGGAGGGGCGAGCAGTACTTC.

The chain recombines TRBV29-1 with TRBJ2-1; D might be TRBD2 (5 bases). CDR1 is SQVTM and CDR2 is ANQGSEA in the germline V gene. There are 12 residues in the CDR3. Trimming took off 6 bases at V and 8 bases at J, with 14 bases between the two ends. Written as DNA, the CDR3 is TGCAGCGTCGGACTGACGTGGGATGAGCAGTTCTTC. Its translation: CSVGLTWDEQFF.

The chain's CDR3 is CASSVAAGGGYEQYF. CDR3 bases: TGTGCCAGCAGCGTAGCGGCGGGAGGGGGATACGAGCAGTACTTC. The chain couples TRBV9 to TRBJ2-7; 9 bases fit TRBD2. The trim removed 0 bases at V and 4 bases at J, leaving 5 bases unmatched. Germline V CDR1 and CDR2: SGDLS, YYNGEE. The CDR3 is made up of 15 amino acids. The whole variable domain, filled in from reference TRBV9 and TRBJ2-7, reads DSGVTQTPKHLITATGQRVTLRCSPRSGDLSVYWYQQSLDQGLQFLIQYYNGEERAKGNILERFSAQQFPDLHSELNLSSLELGDSALYFCASSVAAGGGYEQYFGPGTRLTVT.

The CDR3 DNA follows: TGTGCCAGCAGGGACATCTACAATGAGCAGTTCTTC. Protein sequence: CASRDIYNEQFF. This chain links TRBV27 with TRBJ2-1, with D possibly TRBD1 on 5 matching bases. CDR1 and CDR2 from the germline V gene are MNHEY and SMNVEV (reference sequence). The CDR3 is 12 amino acids. The germline V and J ends were trimmed by 6 bases and 3 bases, with 6 bases remaining between them.

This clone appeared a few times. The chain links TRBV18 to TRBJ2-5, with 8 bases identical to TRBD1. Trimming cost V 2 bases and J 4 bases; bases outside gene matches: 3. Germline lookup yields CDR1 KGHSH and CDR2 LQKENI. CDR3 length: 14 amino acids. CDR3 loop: CASSPGQGRETQYF. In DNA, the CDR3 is TGTGCCAGCTCACCAGGACAGGGAAGAGAGACCCAGTACTTC.

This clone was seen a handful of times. The CDR3: CASSRRTVQETQYF. In DNA form, the CDR3 reads TGCGCCAGCAGCCGACGGACGGTCCAAGAGACCCAGTACTTC. This chain uses TRBV5-1 with TRBJ2-5; D gene unclear. Trimming left V 4 bases short and J 1 base short, with 11 bases between. In germline, CDR1 is SGHRS, CDR2 YFSETQ. CDR3 length: 14 amino acids. The whole variable domain, remainder taken from reference TRBV5-1 and TRBJ2-5, is KAGVTQTPRYLIKTRGQQVTLSCSPISGHRSVSWYQQTPGQGLQFLFEYFSETQRNKGNFPGRFSGRQFSNSRSEMNVSTLELGDSALYLCASSRRTVQETQYFGPGTRLLVL.

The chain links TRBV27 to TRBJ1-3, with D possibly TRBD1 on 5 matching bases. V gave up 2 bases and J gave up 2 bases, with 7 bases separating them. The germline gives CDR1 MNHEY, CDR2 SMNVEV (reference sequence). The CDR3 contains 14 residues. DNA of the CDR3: TGTGCCAGCAGTTTAAGGGGCCCTGGAAACACCATATATTTT. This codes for CASSLRGPGNTIYF.

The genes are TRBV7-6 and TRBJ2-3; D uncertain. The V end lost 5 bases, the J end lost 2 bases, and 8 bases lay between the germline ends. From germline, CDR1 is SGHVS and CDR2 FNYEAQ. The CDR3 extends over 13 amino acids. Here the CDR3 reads CASSQDHTDTQYF. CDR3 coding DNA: TGTGCCAGCAGCCAGGACCACACAGATACGCAGTATTTT.

The CDR3, as DNA: TGCAGCGTCAAGGAGGGACAGGCGAACACTGAAGCTTTCTTT. It yields the protein CSVKEGQANTEAFF. The V call is TRBV29-1, the J call TRBJ1-1, with 8 bases matching TRBD1. Germline V gene data show CDR1 as SQVTM and CDR2 as ANQGSEA. Trimming removed 6 bases from V and 1 base from J; junction bases left unmatched: 7. The CDR3 consists of 14 residues.

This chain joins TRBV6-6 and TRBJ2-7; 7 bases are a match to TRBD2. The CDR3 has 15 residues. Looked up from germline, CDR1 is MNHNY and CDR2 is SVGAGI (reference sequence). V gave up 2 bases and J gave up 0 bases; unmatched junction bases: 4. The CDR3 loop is CASSYLGLPSYEQYF. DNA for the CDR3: TGTGCCAGCAGTTACCTGGGACTACCCTCCTACGAGCAGTACTTC.

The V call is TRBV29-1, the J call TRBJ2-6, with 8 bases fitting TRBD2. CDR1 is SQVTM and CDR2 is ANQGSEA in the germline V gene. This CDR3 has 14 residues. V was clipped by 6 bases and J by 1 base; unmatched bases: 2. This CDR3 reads CSVPGGSGANVLTF. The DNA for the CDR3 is TGCAGCGTCCCGGGGGGGTCTGGGGCCAACGTCCTGACTTTC.

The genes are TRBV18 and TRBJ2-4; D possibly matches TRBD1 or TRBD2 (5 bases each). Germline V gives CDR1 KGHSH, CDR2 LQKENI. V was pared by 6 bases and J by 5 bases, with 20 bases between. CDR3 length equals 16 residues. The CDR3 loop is CASSPPGAPRENIQYF. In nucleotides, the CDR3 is TGTGCCAGCTCCCCCCCCGGGGCCCCGCGGGAAAACATTCAGTACTTC.

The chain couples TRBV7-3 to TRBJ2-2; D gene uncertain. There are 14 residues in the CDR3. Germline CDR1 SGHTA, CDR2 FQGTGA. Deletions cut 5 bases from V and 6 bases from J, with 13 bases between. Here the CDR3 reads CASSPYRAAGELFF. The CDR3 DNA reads TGTGCCAGCAGCCCCTACCGGGCCGCCGGGGAGCTGTTTTTT.

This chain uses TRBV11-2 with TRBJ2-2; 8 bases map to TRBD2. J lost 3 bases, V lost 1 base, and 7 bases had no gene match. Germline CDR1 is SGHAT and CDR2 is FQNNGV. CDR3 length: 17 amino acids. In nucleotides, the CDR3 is TGTGCCAGCAGCTTAGGAGTTAGCGGGATCCACACCGGGGAGCTGTTTTTT. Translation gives CASSLGVSGIHTGELFF.

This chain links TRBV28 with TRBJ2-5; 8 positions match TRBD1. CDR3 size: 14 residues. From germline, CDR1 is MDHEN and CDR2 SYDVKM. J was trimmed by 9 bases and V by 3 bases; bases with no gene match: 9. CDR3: CASSFGQGAGAQYF. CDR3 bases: TGTGCCAGCAGTTTTGGGCAGGGGGCAGGGGCCCAGTACTTC.

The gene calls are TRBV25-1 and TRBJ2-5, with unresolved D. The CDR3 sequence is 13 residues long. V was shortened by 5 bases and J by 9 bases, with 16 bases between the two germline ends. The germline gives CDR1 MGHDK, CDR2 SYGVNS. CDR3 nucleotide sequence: TGTGCCAGCAGTCCACGCCCCGACGGGTCCCAGTACTTC. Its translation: CASSPRPDGSQYF.

The CDR3: CATWAGVYQETQYF. The CDR3 nucleotides read TGTGCCACCTGGGCAGGGGTATACCAAGAGACCCAGTACTTC. This chain uses TRBV6-1 with TRBJ2-5, with D perhaps matching TRBD1 (6 bases). Germline CDR1 and CDR2: MNHNS and SASEGT. Trimming removed 10 bases at V and 0 bases at J, with 15 bases between. The CDR3 has 14 residues.

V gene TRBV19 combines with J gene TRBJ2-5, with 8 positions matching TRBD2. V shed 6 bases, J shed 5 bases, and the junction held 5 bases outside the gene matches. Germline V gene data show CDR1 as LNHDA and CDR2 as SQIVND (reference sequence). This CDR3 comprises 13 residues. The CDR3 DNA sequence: TGTGCCAGTAGCCCGGGGGGGCGGGAGACCCAGTACTTC. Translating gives CASSPGGRETQYF.

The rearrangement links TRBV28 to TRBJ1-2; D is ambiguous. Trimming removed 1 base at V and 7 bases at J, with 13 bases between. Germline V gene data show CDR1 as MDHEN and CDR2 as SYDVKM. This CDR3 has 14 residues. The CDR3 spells CASSLLVSRRGYTF. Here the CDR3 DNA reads TGTGCCAGCAGTTTATTAGTTTCTCGTCGTGGCTACACCTTC.